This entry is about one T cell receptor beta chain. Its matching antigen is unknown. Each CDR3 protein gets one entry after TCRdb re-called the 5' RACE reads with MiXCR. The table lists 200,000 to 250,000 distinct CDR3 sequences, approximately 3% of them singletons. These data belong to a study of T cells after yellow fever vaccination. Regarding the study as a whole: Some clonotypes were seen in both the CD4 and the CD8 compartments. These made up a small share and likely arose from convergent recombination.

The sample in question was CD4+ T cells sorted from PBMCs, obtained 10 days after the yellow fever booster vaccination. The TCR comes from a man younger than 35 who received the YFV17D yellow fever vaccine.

The CDR3 sequence is CAMGYLNTGELFF. The CDR3 region has the DNA TGTGCCATGGGATACCTAAACACCGGGGAGCTGTTTTTT. This sequence joins TRBV28 and TRBJ2-2; D unclear. Deletions cut 10 bases from V and 2 bases from J, with 11 bases between. Germline V gene data show CDR1 as MDHEN and CDR2 as SYDVKM. This CDR3 is built from 13 residues.